The 20 T cell receptor beta chains presented below share a single source sample, sequenced in a study of cytomegalovirus exposure and HLA in healthy donors. Primers included in the PCR were 60 Vbeta and 13 Jbeta primers. This table comes from immunoSEQ multiplex PCR, and its TCRdb copy is limited to in-frame clones, with some not included. The table records approximately 100,000 clones, about three quarters of them present only once. The sequenced sample was PBMCs. These receptor sequences come from a female donor in good health and CMV-seronegative.

This chain joins TRBV27 and TRBJ2-7; 8 bases are shared with TRBD2. CDR1 MNHEY and CDR2 SMNVEV come from the germline V gene (reference sequence). CDR3 length: 16 residues. V lost 6 bases to trimming and J lost 5 bases; unmatched junction nucleotides: 15. CDR3 region: CASSSRAWAGGHEQYF. DNA of the CDR3: TGTGCCAGCAGCTCGCGGGCCTGGGCGGGGGGACACGAGCAGTACTTC.

This rearrangement joins TRBV27 to TRBJ1-1, with D possibly being TRBD1 (5 bases). Per germline, CDR1 MNHEY and CDR2 SMNVEV (reference sequence). This CDR3 has 15 residues. V lost 5 bases, J lost 6 bases, and 19 bases lay in between. The chain's CDR3 is CASSTGAVGGSEAFF. The CDR3 DNA is TGTGCCAGCAGTACCGGGGCGGTTGGAGGGTCTGAAGCTTTCTTT.

The rearrangement links TRBV5-3 to TRBJ2-5; the D gene is possibly TRBD2 (6 bases). TRBV5-3 is an ORF for which the function is uncertain. The CDR3 runs to 11 residues. V was trimmed by 4 bases and J by 10 bases, leaving 11 bases between them. CDR3: CARSQTGGQYF. The CDR3 DNA follows: TGTGCCAGAAGCCAGACCGGGGGCCAGTACTTC.

This chain connects TRBV19 to TRBJ2-7; D is perhaps TRBD2 (5 bases). The CDR3 is 14 amino acids. V lost 3 bases, J lost 4 bases, and 13 bases lay in between. Germline V gene sequence: CDR1 LNHDA, CDR2 SQIVND (reference sequence). CDR3 protein: CASSIQTEGYEQYF. DNA of the CDR3: TGTGCCAGTAGTATCCAGACCGAGGGATACGAGCAGTACTTC. The full variable domain, rest sourced from reference TRBV19 and TRBJ2-7, is DGGITQSPKYLFRKEGQNVTLSCEQNLNHDAMYWYRQDPGQGLRLIYYSQIVNDFQKGDIAEGYSVSREKKESFPLTVTSAQKNPTAFYLCASSIQTEGYEQYFGPGTRLTVT.

The rearrangement uses TRBV29-1 and TRBJ2-1, with TRBD2 identical over 14 bases. There are 14 residues in the CDR3. Germline CDR1 is SQVTM and CDR2 is ANQGSEA. V trimming: 6 bases; J trimming: 10 bases; junction bases outside the gene matches: 8. CDR3 DNA sequence: TGCAGCGTCCGGACTAGCGGGGGGACAGGGGAGCAGTTCTTC. It encodes CSVRTSGGTGEQFF.

This clone was detected only a few times. The chain combines TRBV29-1 with TRBJ1-1; no definite D call. The CDR3 is 12 amino acids. In germline, CDR1 is SQVTM, CDR2 ANQGSEA. Trimming pared 3 bases from V and 5 bases from J, leaving 10 bases between. The CDR3 loop is CSVDPGRTEAFF. The DNA of the CDR3 is TGCAGCGTTGACCCTGGGAGGACTGAAGCTTTCTTT.

This clone was counted only a few times. The V gene is TRBV6-6, the J gene TRBJ2-7; TRBD2 matches 7 bases. Unmatched junction bases numbered 4, after V lost 5 bases and J lost 0 bases. The CDR3 is 14 amino acids. Germline values: CDR1 MNHNY, CDR2 SVGAGI (reference sequence). The CDR3 here is CASSQLADSYEQYF. CDR3 DNA sequence: TGTGCCAGCAGTCAGCTAGCGGACTCCTACGAGCAGTACTTC.

The V gene is TRBV5-4, the J gene TRBJ2-2; 10 bases agree with TRBD2. V lost 3 bases, J lost 3 bases, and 8 bases stayed unmatched. The CDR3 has 17 amino acids. Per germline, CDR1 SGHNT and CDR2 YYREEE (reference sequence). CDR3 region: CASSSSTSGAYTGELFF. CDR3 coding DNA: TGTGCCAGCAGCTCCTCAACTAGCGGGGCGTACACCGGGGAGCTGTTTTTT.

The chain uses TRBV9 and TRBJ2-5; perhaps TRBD1 as D (6 bases). Looked up from germline, CDR1 is SGDLS and CDR2 is YYNGEE. Between the trimmed V and J ends, which lost 0 bases and 5 bases, there was a span of 11 bases. The CDR3 consists of 14 residues. CDR3 sequence (DNA): TGTGCCAGCAGCGTAGGAGGGGGTCCTGAGACCCAGTACTTC. Its protein product is CASSVGGGPETQYF.

Turning to this clone: A read error may produce the germline difference seen at one junction end. This chain uses TRBV7-9 with TRBJ1-4, with D perhaps matching TRBD1 (6 bases). Germline-derived CDR1 and CDR2 are SEHNR and FQNEAQ (reference sequence). The CDR3 runs to 15 residues. The CDR3 DNA sequence: TGTTCCAGCAGTTCCGGGGGGCGCGAAAATGAAAAACTGTTTTTT. Residues: CSSSSGGRENEKLFF.

This sequence joins TRBV29-1 and TRBJ2-6; the D is unclear. Germline-derived CDR1 and CDR2 are SQVTM and ANQGSEA. V was cut by 6 bases and J by 0 bases, with 12 bases left in between. The CDR3 is 15 amino acids. The CDR3 DNA sequence: TGCAGCGTAGTTATAGAATTCTCTGGGGCCAACGTCCTGACTTTC. This encodes CSVVIEFSGANVLTF.

The CDR3 here is CASSREGQGGSTGELFF. The CDR3 nucleotides are TGTGCCAGCAGCCGTGAAGGACAGGGAGGATCCACCGGGGAGCTGTTTTTT. The chain combines TRBV11-3 with TRBJ2-2; 8 positions match TRBD1. The V and J ends lost 5 bases and 4 bases, in that order; junction bases with no gene match: 12. The CDR3 is 17 amino acids. CDR1 SGHNT and CDR2 YENEEA come from the germline V gene.

This sequence joins TRBV7-6 and TRBJ1-1, with 7 bases that match TRBD1. With 4 bases clipped from V and 0 bases from J, the junction kept 2 bases outside the gene matches. The CDR3 consists of 14 residues. Germline V lookup: CDR1 SGHVS, CDR2 FNYEAQ. As DNA, the CDR3 is TGTGCCAGCAGCTCCAGGGGGATGAACACTGAAGCTTTCTTT. The encoded protein is CASSSRGMNTEAFF. The full variable domain, with the rest looked up from reference TRBV7-6 and TRBJ1-1, is GAGVSQSPRYKVTKRGQDVALRCDPISGHVSLYWYRQALGQGPEFLTYFNYEAQQDKSGLPNDRFSAERPEGSISTLTIQRTEQRDSAMYRCASSSRGMNTEAFFGQGTRLTVV.

The chain combines TRBV6-4 with TRBJ2-3, with D tentatively TRBD2 (6 bases). The CDR3 runs to 15 residues. The germline V gene has CDR1 MRHNA and CDR2 SNTAGT. Trimming left V 4 bases short and J 0 bases short, with 11 bases between. The CDR3, as DNA: TGTGCCAGCAGTGGAAATCGGGGGAGCACAGATACGCAGTATTTT. It codes for CASSGNRGSTDTQYF.

This clone was seen more than once but under ten times. The rearrangement links TRBV12-5 to TRBJ2-7, with D possibly TRBD1 on 7 matching bases. The CDR3 has 14 amino acids. Germline V gene data show CDR1 as LGHNT and CDR2 as FRNRAP. Trimming left V 1 base short and J 6 bases short, with 13 bases between. As DNA, the CDR3 is TGTGCTAGTGGTTTGGAGGTGCAGGGGGGCGAGCAGTACTTC. Protein: CASGLEVQGGEQYF.

The chain recombines TRBV6-5 with TRBJ2-2; D might be TRBD2 (6 bases). V dropped 5 bases and J dropped 5 bases, with 12 bases sitting between them. Germline values: CDR1 MNHEY, CDR2 SVGAGI. This CDR3 has 14 amino acids. CDR3 in DNA: TGTGCCAGCAGTCCGGGAGTTGAAACCGGGGAGCTGTTTTTT. Translated: CASSPGVETGELFF.

This chain uses TRBV27 with TRBJ1-2; 9 nucleotides line up with TRBD1. The CDR3 spans 16 residues. J gave up 10 bases and V 4 bases, and 16 bases lay outside the gene matches. Per the germline V gene, CDR1 is MNHEY and CDR2 is SMNVEV (reference sequence). The CDR3 spells CASSSDRGWPTEAYTF. The CDR3 DNA reads as TGTGCCAGCAGTTCAGACAGGGGGTGGCCAACGGAAGCCTACACCTTC.

The rearrangement uses TRBV29-1 and TRBJ1-2; 8 bases are shared with TRBD1. Germline CDR1 and CDR2: SQVTM and ANQGSEA. The CDR3 spans 13 residues. The V segment lost 5 bases and the J segment 4 bases; nucleotides outside the gene matches: 6. CDR3 in amino acids: CSVSGGVGYGYTF. CDR3 DNA: TGCAGCGTTTCAGGGGGCGTTGGCTATGGCTACACCTTC.

The chain carries TRBV10-1 and TRBJ2-3; D is undetermined. Germline V CDR1 and CDR2: WNHNN, SYGVQD (reference sequence). This CDR3 contains 14 residues. Between the trimmed V and J ends, which lost 8 bases and 3 bases, there was a span of 15 bases. The DNA of the CDR3 is TGCGCCAGCCCCGCTTCGGCGGAAACAGATACGCAGTATTTT. Translating it yields CASPASAETDTQYF.

The V call is TRBV5-6, the J call TRBJ2-7; maybe TRBD1 (8 bases). CDR1 SGHDT and CDR2 YYEEEE come from the germline V gene. V was clipped by 4 bases and J by 3 bases, with 14 bases between them. This CDR3 region has 14 residues. The DNA of the CDR3 is TGTGCCAGCAGCGCGTACAGGGGGGGCTACGAGCAGTACTTC. This codes for CASSAYRGGYEQYF.